These T cell receptor beta chains were read from a single sample in a study of CD8 T cells in ankylosing spondylitis. TCRdb fed the 5' RACE reads into MiXCR, producing one record per CDR3 protein. The sample includes over 450,000 distinct CDR3 sequences, roughly 13% of them seen just once. The source material was blood, either unsorted or a sorted T cell fraction (not recorded which). The source is a male donor with ankylosing spondylitis. Both conserved end residues are part of each CDR3. D genes are given only for firm matches. Clone sizes are given selectively: once, few, many, or a class where the clone is expanded.

J	D	size	V	CDR3	DNA
TRBJ2-5	NA	NA	TRBV7-9	CASSLASRSETQYF	TGTGCCAGCAGCTTAGCGAGTAGATCGGAGACCCAGTACTTC
TRBJ1-1	NA	many	TRBV12-3/TRBV12-4	CASSFAGANTEAFF	TGTGCCAGCAGTTTTGCAGGGGCCAACACTGAAGCTTTCTTT
TRBJ2-2	TRBD2	many	TRBV5-1	CASSPGLAGGTGELFF	TGTGCCAGCAGCCCAGGACTAGCGGGAGGGACCGGGGAGCTGTTTTTT
TRBJ2-2	NA	NA	TRBV5-1	CASSPGRGSTGELFF	TGCGCCAGCAGCCCAGGGAGGGGGAGCACCGGGGAGCTGTTTTTT
TRBJ2-6	NA	NA	TRBV11-2	CASSLVAPSGANVLTF	TGTGCCAGCAGCTTAGTTGCGCCGTCTGGGGCCAACGTCCTGACTTTC
TRBJ2-3	NA	NA	TRBV2	CASSETRSPDTQYF	TGTGCCAGCAGTGAAACCCGGAGCCCCGATACGCAGTATTTT
TRBJ1-3	TRBD1	NA	TRBV6-1	CASSVVGQSSGNTIYF	TGTGCCAGCAGTGTGGTGGGACAGAGCTCTGGAAACACCATATATTTT
TRBJ1-5	NA	few	TRBV7-8	CASSLSEQGRIGQPQHF	TGTGCCAGCAGCTTATCAGAACAGGGAAGGATCGGCCAGCCCCAGCATTTT
TRBJ2-5	NA	NA	TRBV27	CASGRFQETQYF	TGTGCCAGCGGGAGGTTCCAAGAGACCCAGTACTTC
TRBJ2-5	NA	NA	TRBV24-1	CATSDQDTGETQYF	TGTGCCACCAGTGACCAAGATACGGGGGAGACCCAGTACTTC
TRBJ2-2	NA	NA	TRBV7-2	CASSLDTGRTGELFF	TGTGCCAGCAGCTTAGACACAGGGCGCACCGGGGAGCTGTTTTTT
TRBJ2-5	NA	NA	TRBV4-1	CASSRDGQLEETQYF	TGCGCCAGCAGCCGGGACGGACAGCTGGAAGAGACCCAGTACTTC
TRBJ2-6	NA	few	TRBV3-1	CASSPDAGANVLTF	TGTGCCAGCAGCCCTGATGCTGGGGCCAACGTCCTGACTTTC
TRBJ2-7	TRBD2	many	TRBV20-1	CSAMTSGSREQYF	TGCAGTGCTATGACTAGCGGGAGTCGTGAGCAGTACTTC
TRBJ2-1	TRBD2	few	TRBV10-3	CAINPGLGSNEQFF	TGTGCCATCAACCCGGGACTAGGTTCTAATGAGCAGTTCTTC
TRBJ2-3	NA	few	TRBV20-1	CSARPGSTDTQYF	TGCAGTGCTAGGCCAGGGAGCACAGATACGCAGTATTTT
TRBJ1-2	NA	NA	TRBV6-1	CASRDTGSYGYTF	TGTGCCAGCAGGGATACAGGGTCCTATGGCTACACCTTC
TRBJ2-3	TRBD2	few	TRBV7-2	CASSSLAGVPDTQYF	TGTGCCAGCAGCTCGCTAGCGGGAGTCCCAGATACGCAGTATTTT
TRBJ2-2	NA	few	TRBV11-2	CASSPPTGTGELFF	TGTGCCAGCAGCCCACCGACAGGCACCGGGGAGCTGTTTTTT
TRBJ1-1	NA	NA	TRBV11-3	CASSLSGYTEAFF	TGTGCCAGCAGCTTGAGCGGCTACACTGAAGCTTTCTTT
TRBJ2-3	NA	NA	TRBV18	CASSPLADFTDTQYF	TGTGCCAGCTCACCACTAGCGGACTTCACAGATACGCAGTATTTT
TRBJ1-2	NA	few	TRBV10-3	CAISEAPAPQGRAYGYTF	TGTGCCATCAGTGAGGCACCGGCCCCGCAGGGACGGGCCTATGGCTACACCTTC
TRBJ2-1	NA	many	TRBV20-1	CSARATDRIRGSSYNEQFF	TGCAGTGCTAGAGCAACCGACAGGATCCGCGGGAGTTCCTACAATGAGCAGTTCTTC
TRBJ2-3	TRBD2	NA	TRBV12-3/TRBV12-4	CASSLDSGAGDTQYF	TGTGCCAGCAGTTTAGATAGCGGGGCAGGAGATACGCAGTATTTT
TRBJ2-3	NA	few	TRBV20-1	CSASRPQASTDTQYF	TGCAGTGCTAGTCGCCCGCAAGCTAGCACAGATACGCAGTATTTT
TRBJ1-5	NA	many	TRBV12-3/TRBV12-4	CASSLDRQVGRPQHF	TGTGCCAGCAGTTTAGATAGGCAGGTGGGTCGGCCCCAGCATTTT
TRBJ1-5	NA	NA	TRBV20-1	CSAREGPTGYSNQPQHF	TGCAGTGCTAGAGAGGGCCCGACAGGATATAGCAATCAGCCCCAGCATTTT
TRBJ2-1	NA	NA	TRBV5-1	CASSSPVGPNEQFF	TGCGCCAGCAGCTCGCCGGTCGGGCCGAATGAGCAGTTCTTC
TRBJ1-1	NA	few	TRBV29-1	CSVEQGPVAANTEAFF	TGCAGCGTTGAACAGGGTCCGGTGGCTGCGAACACTGAAGCTTTCTTT
TRBJ1-1	TRBD1	few	TRBV5-1	CASSLAQGDAEAFF	TGCGCCAGCAGCTTGGCACAGGGGGACGCTGAAGCTTTCTTT
TRBJ2-2	TRBD1	few	TRBV6-1	CASRGDRETGELFF	TGTGCCAGCAGGGGGGACAGGGAAACCGGGGAGCTGTTTTTT
TRBJ2-3	NA	NA	TRBV5-1	CASKFDRADTQYF	TGCGCCAGCAAGTTCGACCGCGCAGATACGCAGTATTTT
TRBJ1-3	TRBD1	NA	TRBV12-3/TRBV12-4	CASSFRDRVEIRGNTIYF	TGTGCCAGCAGTTTTCGGGACAGGGTTGAAATTCGCGGAAACACCATATATTTT
TRBJ2-2	NA	NA	TRBV7-7	CASSPASTRGGIGELFF	TGTGCCAGCAGCCCCGCGAGCACCCGAGGGGGTATCGGGGAGCTGTTTTTT
TRBJ2-7	NA	few	TRBV7-6	CASSLDGAGQSYEQYF	TGTGCCAGCAGCTTAGATGGAGCGGGACAGTCCTACGAGCAGTACTTC
TRBJ1-1	NA	few	TRBV29-1	CSVLQNTEAFF	TGCAGCGTCCTACAGAACACTGAAGCTTTCTTT
TRBJ2-5	NA	many	TRBV7-9	CASSLLAGYTETQYF	TGTGCCAGCAGCTTACTGGCAGGGTATACAGAGACCCAGTACTTC
TRBJ2-3	NA	many	TRBV11-3	CASSSLTDTQYF	TGTGCCAGCAGCTCCCTGACAGATACGCAGTATTTT
TRBJ1-2	NA	NA	TRBV7-9	CASSIRGTEPSNYGYTF	TGTGCCAGCAGCATTCGCGGGACGGAACCTTCTAACTATGGCTACACCTTC
TRBJ2-1	TRBD2	many	TRBV5-1	CASSILAEQFF	TGCGCCAGCAGCATACTAGCGGAGCAGTTCTTC
TRBJ2-3	TRBD2	few	TRBV5-1	CASSRISGTSGRRDTQYF	TGCGCCAGCAGCCGTATTTCCGGGACTAGCGGGAGGAGAGATACGCAGTATTTT
TRBJ2-7	NA	few	TRBV15	CATSRQFRGYEQYF	TGTGCCACCAGCAGACAATTTCGAGGGTACGAGCAGTACTTC
TRBJ2-1	NA	many	TRBV20-1	CSAHTPAASIDEQFF	TGCAGTGCTCACACGCCGGCGGCTAGTATTGATGAGCAGTTCTTC